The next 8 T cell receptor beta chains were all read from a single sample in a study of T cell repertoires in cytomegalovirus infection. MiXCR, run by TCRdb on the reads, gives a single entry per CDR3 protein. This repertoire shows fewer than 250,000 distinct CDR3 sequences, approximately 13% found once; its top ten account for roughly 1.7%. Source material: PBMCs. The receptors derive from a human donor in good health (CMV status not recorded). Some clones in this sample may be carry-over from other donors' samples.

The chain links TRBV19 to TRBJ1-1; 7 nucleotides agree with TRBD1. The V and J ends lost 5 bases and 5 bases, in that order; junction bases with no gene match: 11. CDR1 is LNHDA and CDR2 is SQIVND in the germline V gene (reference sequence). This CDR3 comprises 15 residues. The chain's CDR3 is CASSVLSQGWTEAFF. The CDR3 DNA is TGTGCCAGTAGTGTCTTATCACAGGGGTGGACTGAAGCTTTCTTT. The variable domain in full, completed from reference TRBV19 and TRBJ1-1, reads DGGITQSPKYLFRKEGQNVTLSCEQNLNHDAMYWYRQDPGQGLRLIYYSQIVNDFQKGDIAEGYSVSREKKESFPLTVTSAQKNPTAFYLCASSVLSQGWTEAFFGQGTRLTVV.

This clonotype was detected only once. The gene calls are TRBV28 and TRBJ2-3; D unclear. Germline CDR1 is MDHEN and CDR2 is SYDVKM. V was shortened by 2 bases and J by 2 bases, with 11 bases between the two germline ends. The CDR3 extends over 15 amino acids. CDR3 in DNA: TGTGCCAGCAGTTTAGGAGAGTTGAACACAGATACGCAGTATTTT. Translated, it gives CASSLGELNTDTQYF. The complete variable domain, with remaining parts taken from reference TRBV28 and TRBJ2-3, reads DVKVTQSSRYLVKRTGEKVFLECVQDMDHENMFWYRQDPGLGLRLIYFSYDVKMKEKGDIPEGYSVSREKKERFSLILESASTNQTSMYLCASSLGELNTDTQYFGPGTRLTVL.

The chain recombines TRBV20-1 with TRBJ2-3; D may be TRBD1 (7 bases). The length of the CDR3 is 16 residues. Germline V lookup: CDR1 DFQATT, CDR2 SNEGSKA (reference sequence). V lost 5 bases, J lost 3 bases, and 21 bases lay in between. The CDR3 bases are TGCAGTGCTGTACCAGTTATCGGGGGACAGACAGATACGCAGTATTTT. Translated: CSAVPVIGGQTDTQYF.

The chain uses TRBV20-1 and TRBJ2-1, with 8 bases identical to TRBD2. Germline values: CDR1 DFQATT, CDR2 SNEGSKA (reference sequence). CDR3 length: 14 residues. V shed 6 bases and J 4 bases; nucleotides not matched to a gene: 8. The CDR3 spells CSATAGESYNEQFF. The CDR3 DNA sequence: TGCAGTGCCACAGCGGGAGAGTCTTACAATGAGCAGTTCTTC.

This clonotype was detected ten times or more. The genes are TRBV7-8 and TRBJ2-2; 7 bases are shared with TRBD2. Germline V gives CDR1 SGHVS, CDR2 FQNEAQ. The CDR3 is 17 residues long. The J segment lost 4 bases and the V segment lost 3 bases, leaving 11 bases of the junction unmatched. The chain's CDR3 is CASSFTVRAGVTGELFF. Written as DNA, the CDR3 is TGTGCCAGCAGCTTTACCGTGCGGGCGGGAGTCACCGGGGAGCTGTTTTTT.

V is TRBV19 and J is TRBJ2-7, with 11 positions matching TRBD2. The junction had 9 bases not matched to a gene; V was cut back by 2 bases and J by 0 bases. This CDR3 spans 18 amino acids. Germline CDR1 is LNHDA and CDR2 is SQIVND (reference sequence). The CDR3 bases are TGTGCCAGTAGTATAAAGACTAGCGGGGTCCGAAGCTCCTACGAGCAGTACTTC. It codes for CASSIKTSGVRSSYEQYF.

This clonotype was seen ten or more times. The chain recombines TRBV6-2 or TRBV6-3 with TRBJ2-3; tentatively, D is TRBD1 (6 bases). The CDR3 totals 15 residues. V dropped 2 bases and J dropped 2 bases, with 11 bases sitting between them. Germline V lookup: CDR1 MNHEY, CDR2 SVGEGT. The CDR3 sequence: CASSYGDKITDTQYF. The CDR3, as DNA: TGTGCCAGCAGTTACGGGGACAAAATCACAGATACGCAGTATTTT.

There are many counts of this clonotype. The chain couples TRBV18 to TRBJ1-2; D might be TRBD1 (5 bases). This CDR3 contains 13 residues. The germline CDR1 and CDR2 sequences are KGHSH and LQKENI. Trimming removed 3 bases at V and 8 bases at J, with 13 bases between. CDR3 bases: TGTGCCAGCTCACCGGGACCGTCTAAGGGCTACACCTTC. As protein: CASSPGPSKGYTF.